This T cell receptor (beta chain) appears in the sequencing data of a study of cytomegalovirus exposure and HLA in healthy donors (dated by TCRdb to about 2017). Describing the broader study: An earlier analysis of more than 550 of the donors reported over 250 Gb of sequence data and 95 million to 140 million unique TCR beta sequences obtained from about 200 million T cells. Around 320 gigabases of sequencing data and 80 million or so unique TCR sequences were included in an early release covering about 620 HLA-typed donors. Of the approximately 400 genotyped donors, about 84% fell in the genetic ancestry cluster associated with self-reported Caucasian donors. The study was designed to test whether signatures of past pathogen exposure could be identified by cataloging public T cell receptors. The study profiled the T cell repertoires of about 720 subjects by immunosequencing and related them to cytomegalovirus serostatus. A separate validation cohort of roughly 130 different subjects was used in addition to the approximately 640-subject first cohort. To predict cytomegalovirus infection status, the study brought together high-throughput TCR immunosequencing, statistical association of individual TCRs with disease status, and machine learning. In a later analysis, previously published TCR beta repertoires from about 640 donors were re-analyzed and high-resolution HLA genotyping was added so that TCR occurrence patterns could be studied. Rather than drawing on any new phenotypic data, the later analysis identified candidate immune exposures from TCR beta sequences and the way those sequences occurred across donors. An earlier analysis of more than 450 of the donors used high-throughput TCR beta sequencing to judge whether each TCR beta V gene segment behaved as functional or pseudogenic. Donor age, sex, ethnicity and CMV serostatus were collected together with the repertoire data. Genome-wide SNP genotypes for about 65% of the 666 donors were used in a later genetic analysis, which treated that subset as a discovery cohort. All discovery cohort repertoires had been generated using a single sequencing platform. Class I and class II HLA loci were covered by the typing at four-digit resolution. Typing coverage varied by locus: about 620-630 donors for A, B, C, DRB1 and DQB1; approximately 520 for DQA1; more than 600 for DPA1; about 450 for DPB1. Because of strong linkage in the cohort, 4 to 6 DR-DQ haplotypes were treated as single units for association and clustering. On average, approximately 250,000 unique TCR beta nucleotide sequences were sequenced per donor among fewer than 500 genotyped donors of the cohort, with 15% to 20% of those sequences being non-productive.

This clone was observed at least ten times. This receptor's antigen is unknown. The sample holds no much larger clone one base away, and base qualities are not on file. Receptors were amplified or captured by the immunoSEQ multiplex PCR assay. A mixture of 60 forward primers for TCR Vbeta segments and 13 reverse primers for TCR Jbeta segments was used in the multiplex PCR. A multiplex PCR assay on genomic DNA amplified the CDR3 region of rearranged TCR beta genes. Amplified TCR beta libraries were sequenced as 87-base-pair reads on the Illumina HiSeq System. As for how the authors treated the data: A later analysis counted approximately 84 million unique TCR beta chains across the approximately 700 repertoires, and approximately 11 million of these chains were shared by at least two donors. A nearest-neighbor algorithm error-corrected the raw reads and collapsed the reads into unique sequences, merging closely related sequences to remove PCR and sequencing errors. CDR3 sequences were aligned to IMGT reference sequences to assign V, D and J gene segments. For a sequence to be retained, a match of at least six nucleotides was required to both a V gene segment and a J gene segment. A rearrangement counted as productive if the CDR3 had no stop codons and remained in frame with V and J, and every other rearrangement counted as non-productive. Following IMGT convention, CDR3 was defined as the stretch from the second conserved V-encoded cysteine to the conserved J-encoded phenylalanine. Sequences without an unambiguous match to a single V gene segment were excluded from the earlier analysis of over 500 of the donors. An earlier analysis of 587 of the donors classified V segments as functional when productive rearrangements were above 56.7% and as segregating when the standard deviation between donors was above 5%. A statistical classification framework was built to diagnose cytomegalovirus status from the catalog of TCR beta chain sequences. V and J gene assignment, in a later analysis, came from comparing TCR nucleotide sequences with IMGT/GENE-DB human TR gene sequences. A later analysis assigned CDR3 sequences and most-parsimonious VDJ recombination scenarios with the TCRdist pipeline. In a later analysis, each TCR beta chain was defined by its CDR3 amino acid sequence together with its V-gene family, and reads lacking a unique V-gene family were excluded. A later analysis removed several hundred highly shared, low-generation-probability nucleotide sequences to deal with suspected cross-contamination and a sequencing artifact. For each public chain, a later analysis derived a clonal expansion index from normalized ranks of inferred template counts within each repertoire. Generation probabilities in a later analysis came from a VDJ recombination model fitted to out-of-frame rearrangements, and those results were checked against IGoR. In a later analysis, hypergeometric tests were used to score TCR-TCR, TCR-HLA and TCR-CMV co-occurrence, with a repertoire-size bias correction applied to TCR pairs. In a later analysis, false discovery rates were estimated by permuting HLA or CMV assignments 20 times. In a later analysis, co-occurring TCRs were grouped with DBSCAN, and TCRdist sequence similarity was added when clustering was performed within HLA-allele-positive subsets. Co-occurrence clustering excluded repertoires with fewer than 30,000 or more than 120,000 public chains, plus five with anomalous nucleotide sharing. TCRdb limited this immuneACCESS table to in-frame rearrangements with V and J called. A share of clones is missing; checked studies link under half to unresolved V genes, and the rest is unexplained. V, J and clone size derive from that table, while D and trimming were established from the DNA sequence. This sample holds about 130,000 clones; roughly 88% were observed only once. Of the sample, over 1.5% is held by the ten largest clones.

The cohort comprised around 690 healthy bone marrow donors. At the time of sampling, all cohort members were nominally healthy, though unrecorded immune exposures were likely present. The donor tested CMV seronegative, placing the donor among the approximately 400 seronegative members of the cohort. Each donor provided a peripheral blood sample, and peripheral blood mononuclear cells were used for TCR beta sequencing. The Qiagen DNeasy Blood Extraction Kit was used to extract genomic DNA from the blood cell samples. Summary of the overall study and its limitations: Compared with equally common non-associated chains, HLA-associated TCR beta chains in a later analysis were more clonally expanded and had lower generation probabilities. When HLA alleles, especially DR and DQ, strongly co-occurred, attributing TCR associations to individual alleles was difficult. Presence/absence analyses assumed roughly uniform sequencing depth across donors, an assumption that may not hold. The earlier analysis of about 600 of the donors excluded some 16 rarely observed V segments, including chromosome 9 orphons, because counts were too low. Broadly in line with IMGT annotations, most TCR beta V segments showed up in productive rearrangements about 87% or about 30% of the time in an earlier analysis of approximately 640 of the donors. V-gene and J-gene trimming of TCR beta chains was associated with a missense DCLRE1C variant in a later genetic analysis, and the association was replicated in an independent cohort. In a later analysis, some 18,000 TCR beta sequences were associated with specific HLA alleles at a false discovery rate of 0.05. It was suggested by the authors that the approach could potentially be generalized to other disease states and immunological phenotypes. Most TCR sequences were seen in very few donors, while some public TCRs were found in many individuals. The classifier was reported to diagnose cytomegalovirus status with high specificity and sensitivity in both the original and validation cohorts. A group of highly shared sequence variants was considered likely to be a technical artifact of the sequencing pipeline. In a later analysis, the rate of TCR association differed among HLA loci, with DRB1 alleles having the most associated TCRs and HLA-C alleles having the fewest. In a later analysis, most CMV-associated TCR beta chains were found to appear HLA-restricted, with HLA associations seemingly driven largely by CMV exposure. A further reported finding was that TCR beta sequences accurately predicted the HLA-A and HLA-B alleles for most subjects in the first cohort. CMV serostatus was the only immune exposure information available for the cohort. A later analysis reported that several top co-occurrence clusters appeared linked to parvovirus B19, influenza, CMV and Epstein-Barr virus. A few of the identified cytomegalovirus-associated TCR beta chains were confirmed in vitro to be specific for cytomegalovirus antigens. HLA typing was unavailable for some donors at each locus, so association tests used only the typed subset. Linkage disequilibrium might explain the correlated functional status among segregating V segments, but an unknown experimental factor could not be excluded. This cohort had only TCR beta chains sequenced, and the lack of alpha or paired-chain data limited which features could be detected. Compared with the roughly 720-donor mean, donors in an Asian-associated ancestry cluster had fewer N-insertions in productive TCRs, according to a later genetic analysis. The study gave a list of 150 to 200 TCR beta chains associated with cytomegalovirus.

Sequenced: PBMCs. This receptor was obtained from a boy younger than 18 in good health and CMV-seronegative.

This receptor has the CDR3 CASSELSGDQETQYF. The nucleotide sequence reads as follows: TGTGCCAGCAGTGAATTGTCGGGGGATCAAGAGACCCAGTACTTC. The V and J genes are TRBV6-1 and TRBJ2-5; the D gene is perhaps TRBD2, on 6 matching bases. The CDR3 numbers 15 residues from cysteine through phenylalanine. CDR3 DNA only is kept here, 45 bases in frame from base 1. Between the V and J ends, shortened by 2 bases and 2 bases respectively, the junction contains 12 bases. CDR1 and CDR2 (MNHNS, SASEGT) derive from the germline V gene.